A single sample gave rise to the 26 T cell receptor beta chains below, sequenced in a study of a mutant IDH1 vaccine in newly diagnosed glioma (dated by TCRdb to about 2021). This sample's time point label indicates: week 11, during vaccination. Each vaccine dose was 300 ug of a 20-mer mutant IDH1 peptide in Montanide, given subcutaneously with topical imiquimod. Libraries were built with the immunoSEQ multiplex PCR assay. Sourced from immuneACCESS, this table was stored by TCRdb with only in-frame sequences that have V and J called. A share of the clones is absent; for the studies checked, an unresolved V gene accounts for under half, and the remainder has no known explanation. This sample has about 64,000 clones in its table, and approximately 84% of those were observed once. The ten largest clones take up roughly 9.5% of the sample. These TCRs are of unknown antigen specificity. The sample was PBMCs, taken from a glioma patient whose treatment included an IDH1 peptide vaccine. Source of these receptors: a woman in her forties or fifties with glioma.

This chain uses TRBV25-1 with TRBJ2-7, with D perhaps being TRBD1 or TRBD2 (6 bases each). Per the germline V gene, CDR1 is MGHDK and CDR2 is SYGVNS. V shed 6 bases and J shed 6 bases, with 15 bases lying between them. This CDR3 is built from 13 residues. As DNA, the CDR3 is TGTGCCAGCAGCCTTTCCGGGGGCCTCGAGCAGTACTTC. Translation: CASSLSGGLEQYF.

This clone was seen a handful of times. The V gene is TRBV7-9, the J gene TRBJ2-3; D gene uncertain. The germline gives CDR1 SEHNR, CDR2 FQNEAQ (reference sequence). V was shortened by 2 bases and J by 8 bases, with 20 bases between the two germline ends. The CDR3 covers 16 residues. CDR3 DNA: TGTGCCAGCAGCTTAATTGGCCACCTGGGCCCGGGTACGCAGTATTTT. It yields the protein CASSLIGHLGPGTQYF.

The chain couples TRBV9 to TRBJ2-3, with D perhaps TRBD1 (7 bases). Germline loops: CDR1 SGDLS, CDR2 YYNGEE. Between the trimmed V and J ends, which lost 4 bases and 0 bases, there was a span of 18 bases. This CDR3 has 17 residues. CDR3 sequence reads: CASSTPQGGGSTDTQYF. CDR3 DNA: TGTGCCAGCAGCACCCCCCAGGGGGGTGGAAGCACAGATACGCAGTATTTT. The complete variable domain, with remaining parts taken from reference TRBV9 and TRBJ2-3, reads DSGVTQTPKHLITATGQRVTLRCSPRSGDLSVYWYQQSLDQGLQFLIQYYNGEERAKGNILERFSAQQFPDLHSELNLSSLELGDSALYFCASSTPQGGGSTDTQYFGPGTRLTVL.

The DNA for the CDR3 is TGTGCCAGCAGTTTTATAGGGGGAACTAATGAAAAACTGTTTTTT. Its protein product is CASSFIGGTNEKLFF. The chain joins TRBV27 to TRBJ1-4; possible D gene TRBD1, 6 bases. V lost 3 bases and J lost 1, with 9 bases in between. Germline loops: CDR1 MNHEY, CDR2 SMNVEV (reference sequence). The CDR3 extends over 15 amino acids.

Here the CDR3 reads CASSEGTANTEAFF. In nucleotides, the CDR3 is TGCGCCAGCAGTGAAGGGACAGCTAACACTGAAGCTTTCTTT. The J gene is TRBJ1-1, the V gene TRBV10-1, with 7 bases aligning to TRBD1. Germline V gene sequence: CDR1 WNHNN, CDR2 SYGVQD (reference sequence). Unmatched junction bases numbered 3, after V lost 3 bases and J lost 2 bases. The CDR3 runs to 14 residues.

The V and J genes are TRBV29-1 and TRBJ1-1, with 8 bases aligning to TRBD1. The germline V gene encodes CDR1 SQVTM and CDR2 ANQGSEA. V was clipped by 5 bases and J by 2 bases; unmatched bases: 10. This CDR3 comprises 15 residues. CDR3 DNA sequence: TGCAGCGTTCTCCGCCAGGGGGCGGTTAACACTGAAGCTTTCTTT. Residues: CSVLRQGAVNTEAFF. The full variable domain, completed using reference TRBV29-1 and TRBJ1-1, is SAVISQKPSRDICQRGTSLTIQCQVDSQVTMMFWYRQQPGQSLTLIATANQGSEATYESGFVIDKFPISRPNLTFSTLTVSNMSPEDSSIYLCSVLRQGAVNTEAFFGQGTRLTVV.

J is TRBJ1-5 and V is TRBV19; maybe TRBD1 (5 bases). CDR1 and CDR2 (germline): LNHDA, SQIVND (reference sequence). Trimming took off 7 bases at V and 2 bases at J, with 18 bases between the two ends. The CDR3 is made up of 16 amino acids. CDR3 in amino acids: CASTAGGGKGNQPQHF. For the CDR3, the DNA is TGTGCCAGTACCGCAGGCGGGGGAAAAGGCAATCAGCCCCAGCATTTT.

The rearrangement links TRBV7-9 to TRBJ2-6, with unresolved D. The V end lost 1 base, the J end lost 0 bases, and 4 bases lay between the germline ends. The germline gives CDR1 SEHNR, CDR2 FQNEAQ (reference sequence). This CDR3 is 15 amino acids long. The CDR3 DNA follows: TGTGCCAGCAGCTTAGGTAGCTCTGGGGCCAACGTCCTGACTTTC. It yields the protein CASSLGSSGANVLTF.

The V call is TRBV30, the J call TRBJ2-1; no clear D gene. Between the trimmed V and J ends, which lost 0 bases and 7 bases, there was a span of 19 bases. From germline, CDR1 is GTSNPN and CDR2 SVGIG (reference sequence). CDR3 size: 16 residues. This chain's CDR3 is CAWSVRMPKDGNEQFF. In DNA, the CDR3 is TGTGCCTGGAGTGTTAGGATGCCGAAAGACGGGAATGAGCAGTTCTTC.

The chain couples TRBV9 to TRBJ1-5; tentatively, D is TRBD1 (6 bases). V lost 4 bases to trimming and J lost 2 bases, with 16 bases between them. Germline V gives CDR1 SGDLS, CDR2 YYNGEE. The CDR3 loop spans 16 amino acids. The CDR3 DNA is TGTGCCAGCAGCCCGGGGGAGGGGGTGGGCAATCAGCCCCAGCATTTT. Translated, it gives CASSPGEGVGNQPQHF.

For the CDR3, the DNA is TGTGCCAGCAGCTCGCTCGGTAGCGCCCGAGTTGTAGAGCTGTTTTTT. Protein product: CASSSLGSARVVELFF. This chain uses TRBV7-8 with TRBJ2-2; D possibly corresponds to TRBD2 (5 bases). The germline V and J ends were trimmed by 4 bases and 11 bases, with 23 bases remaining between them. Germline CDR1 is SGHVS and CDR2 is FQNEAQ. The CDR3 runs to 16 residues.

The rearrangement links TRBV7-2 to TRBJ2-7; TRBD1 matches 7 bases. CDR1 is SGHTA and CDR2 is FQGNSA in the germline V gene. CDR3 length: 14 amino acids. Trimming cost V 3 bases and J 2 bases; bases outside gene matches: 4. CDR3 protein: CASSLRTGPYEQYF. Here the CDR3 DNA reads TGTGCCAGCAGCTTGCGGACAGGTCCCTACGAGCAGTACTTC. The full variable domain, rest sourced from reference TRBV7-2 and TRBJ2-7, is GAGVSQSPSNKVTEKGKDVELRCDPISGHTALYWYRQSLGQGLEFLIYFQGNSAPDKSGLPSDRFSAERTGGSVSTLTIQRTQQEDSAVYLCASSLRTGPYEQYFGPGTRLTVT.

A few counts support this clone. V gene TRBV6-6 combines with J gene TRBJ1-6, with a possible D match to TRBD1 (5 bases). Trimming removed 4 bases at V and 5 bases at J, with 12 bases between. This CDR3 has 15 amino acids. CDR1 and CDR2 from the germline V gene are MNHNY and SVGAGI (reference sequence). DNA for the CDR3: TGTGCCAGCAGTTCCCCCAGGGCCGATAATTCACCCCTCCACTTT. This translates into CASSSPRADNSPLHF.

The V call is TRBV7-9, the J call TRBJ1-1; no clear D. V lost 1 base and J 1 base, leaving 16 bases between the germline ends. The germline gives CDR1 SEHNR, CDR2 FQNEAQ (reference sequence). This CDR3 has 17 amino acids. The DNA of the CDR3 is TGTGCCAGCAGCTTAGGACCCTTACTCGGACGGAACACTGAAGCTTTCTTT. It encodes CASSLGPLLGRNTEAFF.

The CDR3 sequence is CASSEVASGVLSTDTQYF. The CDR3 DNA reads as TGTGCCAGCAGTGAGGTCGCTAGCGGGGTCCTGAGCACAGATACGCAGTATTTT. This chain joins TRBV2 and TRBJ2-3; 9 bases fit TRBD2. In germline, CDR1 is SNHLY, CDR2 FYNNEI. This CDR3 is 18 amino acids long. V trimming: 3 bases; J trimming: 0 bases; junction bases outside the gene matches: 10.

The chain carries TRBV7-2 and TRBJ1-5; no clear D gene. V was shortened by 2 bases and J by 0 bases, with 2 bases between the two germline ends. This CDR3 region has 13 residues. CDR1 is SGHTA and CDR2 is FQGNSA in the germline V gene. The CDR3, as DNA: TGTGCCAGCAGCTTAAATAGCAATCAGCCCCAGCATTTT. Amino acid sequence: CASSLNSNQPQHF.

The rearrangement joins TRBV18 to TRBJ2-1; 8 positions match TRBD1. V dropped 1 base and J dropped 2; count of bases not matched to a gene: 4. CDR1 and CDR2 (germline): KGHSH, LQKENI. The CDR3 totals 16 residues. CDR3 protein: CASSPQRTGTYNEQFF. The CDR3 DNA sequence: TGTGCCAGCTCACCACAGAGGACAGGGACCTACAATGAGCAGTTCTTC.

The chain recombines TRBV10-2 with TRBJ1-2; a possible D gene is TRBD1 (5 bases). The CDR3 spans 15 residues. CDR1 is WSHSY, CDR2 SAAADI, per germline. Trimming removed 3 bases at V and 2 bases at J, with 13 bases between. The CDR3 loop reads CASSEGFQGNYGYTF. Here the CDR3 DNA reads TGCGCCAGCAGTGAAGGATTCCAGGGAAACTATGGCTACACCTTC.

J is TRBJ2-3 and V is TRBV5-1; possibly TRBD2 for D (6 bases). Germline CDR1 SGHRS, CDR2 YFSETQ. V lost 4 bases, J lost 5 bases, and 23 bases lay in between. This CDR3 region has 17 residues. The CDR3 sequence: CASSPEPGLVFRDTQYF. CDR3 DNA sequence: TGCGCCAGCAGCCCCGAGCCGGGACTCGTCTTCAGAGATACGCAGTATTTT.

V usage is TRBV7-9 and J usage is TRBJ1-4; 9 nucleotides line up with TRBD1. Losses at the gene ends were 5 bases for V and 5 bases for J; bases not matched to a gene: 6. Per germline, CDR1 SEHNR and CDR2 FQNEAQ (reference sequence). The CDR3 sequence is 15 residues long. CDR3 DNA sequence: TGTGCCAGCAGCGCACGGACAGGGGAGAATGAAAAACTGTTTTTT. It codes for CASSARTGENEKLFF.

V gene TRBV27 combines with J gene TRBJ2-2; D is unresolved. Trimming took off 0 bases at V and 2 bases at J, with 7 bases between the two ends. Germline CDR1 reads MNHEY; CDR2 reads SMNVEV (reference sequence). The CDR3 is made up of 15 amino acids. The CDR3 loop reads CASSLSAFNTGELFF. The CDR3 DNA reads as TGTGCCAGCAGTTTATCAGCGTTTAACACCGGGGAGCTGTTTTTT.

The J gene is TRBJ1-1, the V gene TRBV5-1; 7 nucleotides match TRBD1. This CDR3 comprises 16 residues. The J segment lost 1 base and the V segment lost 5 bases, leaving 11 bases of the junction unmatched. Per germline, CDR1 SGHRS and CDR2 YFSETQ. The CDR3 region is CASSSQGQDGNTEAFF. The CDR3 DNA follows: TGCGCCAGCAGTTCCCAAGGACAGGACGGGAACACTGAAGCTTTCTTT.

The rearrangement uses TRBV11-1 and TRBJ2-1; 10 positions agree with TRBD2. After removal of 5 bases from V and 7 bases from J, the junction contained 5 bases not matched to a gene. Germline CDR1 reads SGHAT; CDR2 reads FQDESV (reference sequence). The CDR3 loop spans 14 amino acids. The CDR3 DNA reads as TGTGCCAGCAGCCCGGGACTAGCGAGTAATGAGCAGTTCTTC. Its translation is CASSPGLASNEQFF.

J is TRBJ1-6 and V is TRBV5-1, with D possibly TRBD1 on 6 matching bases. The V end was cut by 0 bases, the J end by 7 bases, with 8 bases between. The CDR3 contains 14 residues. Germline loops: CDR1 SGHRS, CDR2 YFSETQ. The CDR3 region is CASSLGRGNSPLHF. CDR3 DNA: TGCGCCAGCAGCTTGGGCAGGGGAAATTCACCCCTCCACTTT.

This rearrangement joins TRBV6-5 to TRBJ1-1; D is ambiguous. Trimming took off 8 bases at V and 3 bases at J, with 13 bases between the two ends. From germline, CDR1 is MNHEY and CDR2 SVGAGI. This CDR3 has 13 residues. DNA of the CDR3: TGTGCCAGCCGCAGGAGGCCTGACACTGAAGCTTTCTTT. It specifies CASRRRPDTEAFF.

The table lists this clone with a count of one. The chain recombines TRBV12-2 with TRBJ2-7. TRBV12-2 is flagged as a pseudogene. The CDR3 length is 14 residues. The CDR3 sequence: CASRCRDATYEQYF. In DNA form, the CDR3 reads TGTGCAAGTCGCTGCCGGGACGCCACCTACGAGCAGTACTTC.